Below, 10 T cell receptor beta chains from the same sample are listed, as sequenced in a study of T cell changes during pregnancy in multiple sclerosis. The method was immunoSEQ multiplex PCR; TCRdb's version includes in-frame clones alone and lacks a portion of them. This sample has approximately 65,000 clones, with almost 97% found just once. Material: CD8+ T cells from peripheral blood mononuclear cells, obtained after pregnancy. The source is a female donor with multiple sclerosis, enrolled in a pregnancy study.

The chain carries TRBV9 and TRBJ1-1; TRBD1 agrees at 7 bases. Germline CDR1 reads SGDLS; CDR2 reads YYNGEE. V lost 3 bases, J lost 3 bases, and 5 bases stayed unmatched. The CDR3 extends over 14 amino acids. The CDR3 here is CASSGRGQHTEAFF. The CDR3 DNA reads TGTGCCAGCAGCGGGCGGGGACAGCACACTGAAGCTTTCTTT.

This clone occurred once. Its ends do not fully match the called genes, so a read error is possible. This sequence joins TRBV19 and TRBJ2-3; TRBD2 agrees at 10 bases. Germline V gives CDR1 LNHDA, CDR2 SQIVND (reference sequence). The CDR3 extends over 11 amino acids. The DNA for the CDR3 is TGTGCCGCCGGTCCTAGCGGGGGCACGGATTTT. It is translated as CAAGPSGGTDF.

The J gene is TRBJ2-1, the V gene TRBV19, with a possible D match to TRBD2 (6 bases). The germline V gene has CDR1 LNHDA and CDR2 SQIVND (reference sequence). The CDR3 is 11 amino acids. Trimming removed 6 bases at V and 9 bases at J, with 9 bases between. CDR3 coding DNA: TGTGCCAGTAGATACGGGGGTGAGCAGTTCTTC. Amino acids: CASRYGGEQFF. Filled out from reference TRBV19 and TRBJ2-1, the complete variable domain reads DGGITQSPKYLFRKEGQNVTLSCEQNLNHDAMYWYRQDPGQGLRLIYYSQIVNDFQKGDIAEGYSVSREKKESFPLTVTSAQKNPTAFYLCASRYGGEQFFGPGTRLTVL.

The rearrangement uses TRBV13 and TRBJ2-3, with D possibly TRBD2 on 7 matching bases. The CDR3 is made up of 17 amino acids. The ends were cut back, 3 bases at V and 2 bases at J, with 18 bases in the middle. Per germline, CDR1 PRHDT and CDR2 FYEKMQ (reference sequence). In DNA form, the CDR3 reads TGTGCCAGCAGCTTCTTCCGGGGGCTAGCGGCCACAGATACGCAGTATTTT. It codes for CASSFFRGLAATDTQYF.

CDR3 nucleotide sequence: TGCGCCAGCAGCTTGGCGACAGGAAGCTACGAGCAGTACTTC. As protein: CASSLATGSYEQYF. V gene TRBV5-1 combines with J gene TRBJ2-5; TRBD1 is a possible D gene (6 bases). The end of the DNA aligns better with TRBJ2-7, so the J call may be wrong. Germline V gene data show CDR1 as SGHRS and CDR2 as YFSETQ. The CDR3 covers 14 residues.

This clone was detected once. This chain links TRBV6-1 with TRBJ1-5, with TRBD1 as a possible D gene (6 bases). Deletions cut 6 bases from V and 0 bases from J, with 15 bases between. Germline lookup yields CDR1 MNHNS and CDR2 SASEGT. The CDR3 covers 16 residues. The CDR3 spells CASREQGFDSNQPQHF. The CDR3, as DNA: TGTGCCAGCAGAGAACAGGGCTTCGATAGCAATCAGCCCCAGCATTTT.

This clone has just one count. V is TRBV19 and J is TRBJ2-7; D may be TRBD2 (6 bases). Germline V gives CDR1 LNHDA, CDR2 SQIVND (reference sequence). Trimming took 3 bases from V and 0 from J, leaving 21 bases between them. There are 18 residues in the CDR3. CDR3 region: CASSIGFLAGPNSYEQYF. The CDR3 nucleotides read TGTGCCAGTAGTATCGGCTTCTTGGCGGGGCCGAACTCCTACGAGCAGTACTTC.

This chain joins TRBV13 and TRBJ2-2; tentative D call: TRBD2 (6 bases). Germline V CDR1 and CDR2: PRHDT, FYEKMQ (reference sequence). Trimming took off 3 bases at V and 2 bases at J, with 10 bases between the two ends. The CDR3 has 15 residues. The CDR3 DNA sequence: TGTGCCAGCAGCTTGGTCGGGGGTAACACCGGGGAGCTGTTTTTT. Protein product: CASSLVGGNTGELFF.

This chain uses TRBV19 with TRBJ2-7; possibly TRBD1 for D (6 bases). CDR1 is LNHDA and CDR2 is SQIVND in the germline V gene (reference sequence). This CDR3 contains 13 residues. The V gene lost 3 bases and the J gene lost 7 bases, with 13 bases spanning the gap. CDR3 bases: TGTGCCAGTAGTATGAAACAGGGTAGAGAGCAGTACTTC. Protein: CASSMKQGREQYF.

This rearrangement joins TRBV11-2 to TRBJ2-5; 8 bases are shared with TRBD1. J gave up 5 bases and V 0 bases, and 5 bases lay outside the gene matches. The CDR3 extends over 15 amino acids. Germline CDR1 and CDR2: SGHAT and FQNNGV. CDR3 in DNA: TGTGCCAGCAGCTTAGAGGCAGGGGGCGGGGAGACCCAGTACTTC. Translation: CASSLEAGGGETQYF.